A selection of T cell receptor beta chains follows, all from one sample in a study of blood T cell repertoires in COVID-19. Sequencing was performed with immunoSEQ multiplex PCR; in TCRdb, only in-frame clones are kept and a portion is missing. The sample contains 200,000 to 250,000 clones, roughly four fifths of which appear only once. The sample taken for sequencing was PBMCs or T cells enriched from blood (not recorded which). These receptors were collected from a middle-aged man who had recovered from COVID-19. The CDR3 runs from the conserved cysteine through the conserved F or W. The D gene is left open where the match is weak. Clone size is given for some rows only: seen once, a few or many times, or a class if the clone is expanded.

abundance	v_gene	d_gene	j_gene	len	CDR3nt	CDR3aa
many	TRBV29-1	-	TRBJ1-2	11	TGCAGCGTCCCTTCTTACTATGGCTACACCTTC	CSVPSYYGYTF
-	TRBV5-6	-	TRBJ1-4	14	TGTGCCAGCAGCTTGGCAGGGGCAGGTGAAAAACTGTTTTTT	CASSLAGAGEKLFF
-	TRBV18	TRBD1	TRBJ2-6	18	TGTGCCAGCTCACCATCGACAGGGGGACGCTCTGGGGCCAACGTCCTGACTTTC	CASSPSTGGRSGANVLTF
-	TRBV7-2	-	TRBJ2-6	13	TGTGCCAGCAGCTTAGGGGGGGGCACCGTCCTGACTTTC	CASSLGGGTVLTF
few	TRBV29-1	TRBD2	TRBJ2-7	15	TGCAGCGCCGAAGGGGCTAGCGGAACTACCTACGAGCAGTACTTC	CSAEGASGTTYEQYF
-	TRBV9	TRBD1	TRBJ1-2	14	TGTGCCAGCAGCGTCACGACAGGGAAAGAGGGCTACACCTTC	CASSVTTGKEGYTF
-	TRBV7-9	TRBD1	TRBJ1-2	13	TGTGCCAGCAGCCTCAGACAGGGCTATGGCTACACCTTC	CASSLRQGYGYTF
-	TRBV30	-	TRBJ2-7	14	TGTGCCTGGAAAACAGGGTTGGTTTTAGACGAGCAGTACTTC	CAWKTGLVLDEQYF
-	TRBV6-2/TRBV6-3	-	TRBJ2-7	14	TGTGCCAGCAGTTACGAGGATGATGCTTACGAGCAGTACTTC	CASSYEDDAYEQYF
-	TRBV10-3	-	TRBJ1-4	15	TGTGCCATCAGTGAGTCCGGGTTCGCCGGTGAAAAACTGTTTTTT	CAISESGFAGEKLFF
-	TRBV27	-	TRBJ1-2	12	TGTGCCAGCAGTTTGGACGGAGGCTATAGGACCTTC	CASSLDGGYRTF
-	TRBV12-3/TRBV12-4	-	TRBJ1-1	13	TGTGCCAGCAGTTACAGGGCTGCCACTGAAGCTTTCTTT	CASSYRAATEAFF
-	TRBV5-1	-	TRBJ2-7	15	TGCGCCAGCAGCTTTACAGAATACCCCTCCTACGAGCAGTACTTC	CASSFTEYPSYEQYF